What follows are 28 T cell receptor beta chains derived from one specimen sequenced in a study of cytomegalovirus exposure and HLA in healthy donors. PCR amplification relied on 60 Vbeta primers (plus 13 Jbeta primers). Only in-frame clones appear in the TCRdb table, and some are missing; sequencing was by immunoSEQ multiplex PCR. The table has under 100,000 clones, 60% to 80% seen once. The sample taken for sequencing was PBMCs. The receptors originated from a boy aged 5-17 years in good health and CMV-seronegative.

The V gene is TRBV28, the J gene TRBJ2-7; 9 bases are a match to TRBD1. Germline assignment: CDR1 MDHEN and CDR2 SYDVKM. The CDR3 covers 16 residues. Unmatched junction bases numbered 11, after V lost 3 bases and J lost 5 bases. The CDR3 region is CASSFLPGQGPHEQYF. The CDR3 DNA sequence: TGTGCCAGCAGTTTCCTTCCGGGACAGGGACCCCACGAGCAGTACTTC.

The J gene is TRBJ2-2, the V gene TRBV5-4; TRBD1 agrees at 7 bases. Germline V gives CDR1 SGHNT, CDR2 YYREEE (reference sequence). This CDR3 is 16 amino acids long. V was pared by 3 bases and J by 1 base, with 6 bases of the junction left unmatched. CDR3 nucleotides: TGTGCCAGCAGCTCCTTAGGGGGCAGGAACACCGGGGAGCTGTTTTTT. Protein product: CASSSLGGRNTGELFF.

The table lists this clone with a few counts. V and J are TRBV29-1 and TRBJ1-1; D possibly corresponds to TRBD1 (6 bases). The V gene's germline CDR1 is SQVTM and CDR2 ANQGSEA. Trimming took off 7 bases at V and 1 base at J, with 13 bases between the two ends. The CDR3 length is 13 residues. DNA of the CDR3: TGCAGCGCAGCACAGGGTGGGAACACTGAAGCTTTCTTT. This sequence encodes CSAAQGGNTEAFF.

V is TRBV5-1 and J is TRBJ1-6, with 10 bases that match TRBD1. This CDR3 spans 15 amino acids. Trimming took 0 bases from V and 12 from J; bases not matched to a gene: 6. Per the germline V gene, CDR1 is SGHRS and CDR2 is YFSETQ. The CDR3 region has the DNA TGCGCCAGCAGCTTGGAGGGGACAGGGGCTAAACCCCTCCACTTT. It encodes CASSLEGTGAKPLHF.

This clone came up a few times. V and J are TRBV28 and TRBJ1-4, with D perhaps matching TRBD1 (6 bases). Germline CDR1 is MDHEN and CDR2 is SYDVKM. V gave up 10 bases and J gave up 8 bases, with 14 bases separating them. This CDR3 contains 12 residues. CDR3 amino acids: CATSGGREKLFF. The CDR3 DNA reads TGTGCCACCTCGGGGGGCAGGGAAAAACTGTTTTTT.

J is TRBJ2-5 and V is TRBV4-1, with D uncertain. V was cut by 2 bases and J by 5 bases, with 12 bases left in between. Germline V gives CDR1 MGHRA, CDR2 YSYEKL. The CDR3 consists of 14 residues. CDR3 bases: TGCGCCAGCAGCCAAACAGTCGTCGACGAGACCCAGTACTTC. Protein product: CASSQTVVDETQYF.

The rearrangement joins TRBV7-2 to TRBJ2-1; 7 bases align to TRBD1. The CDR3 is 15 residues long. Germline loops: CDR1 SGHTA, CDR2 FQGNSA. With 4 bases clipped from V and 7 bases from J, the junction kept 10 bases outside the gene matches. CDR3 bases: TGTGCCAGCAGCTCTGTAGGGGGCCGAACTAATGAGCAGTTCTTC. Protein: CASSSVGGRTNEQFF.

The rearrangement joins TRBV7-2 to TRBJ2-7, with unresolved D. The V end lost 3 bases, the J end lost 0 bases, and 9 bases lay between the germline ends. The CDR3 covers 14 residues. Germline loops: CDR1 SGHTA, CDR2 FQGNSA. This chain's CDR3 is CASSFPRASYEQYF. The DNA for the CDR3 is TGTGCCAGCAGCTTCCCCCGAGCCTCCTACGAGCAGTACTTC. The whole variable domain, remainder taken from reference TRBV7-2 and TRBJ2-7, is GAGVSQSPSNKVTEKGKDVELRCDPISGHTALYWYRQSLGQGLEFLIYFQGNSAPDKSGLPSDRFSAERTGGSVSTLTIQRTQQEDSAVYLCASSFPRASYEQYFGPGTRLTVT.

V is TRBV6-1 and J is TRBJ2-7; D not certain. V was cut by 3 bases and J by 4 bases, with 4 bases left in between. The CDR3 is 11 residues long. Germline values: CDR1 MNHNS, CDR2 SASEGT. CDR3 bases: TGTGCCAGCAGTGACGCGTACGAGCAGTACTTC. Encoded protein: CASSDAYEQYF.

The CDR3 DNA is TGTGCCTGCGAGGGGGGGGGCCGAAGATCCTACAATGAGCAGTTCTTC. Translation gives CACEGGGRRSYNEQFF. The chain combines TRBV30 with TRBJ2-1, with D possibly matching TRBD2 (7 bases). The CDR3 has 16 amino acids. V lost 6 bases, J lost 1 base, and 19 bases lay in between. The germline V gene encodes CDR1 GTSNPN and CDR2 SVGIG (reference sequence).

V and J are TRBV6-1 and TRBJ1-5; D perhaps matches TRBD1 (6 bases). V lost 11 bases, J lost 9 bases, and 20 bases lay in between. Germline CDR1 and CDR2: MNHNS and SASEGT. The CDR3 sequence is 13 residues long. This chain's CDR3 is CAHTGGGERPQHF. CDR3 sequence (DNA): TGTGCCCACACGGGGGGGGGCGAGCGGCCCCAGCATTTT.

This clone was detected once. This chain uses TRBV29-1 with TRBJ2-7; a weak D match, TRBD2 (5 bases). Per germline, CDR1 SQVTM and CDR2 ANQGSEA. Trimming took 3 bases from V and 6 from J, leaving 15 bases between them. The CDR3 consists of 13 residues. CDR3 sequence: CSVDLTGYAEQYF. CDR3 nucleotide sequence: TGCAGCGTTGATCTTACGGGGTACGCCGAGCAGTACTTC.

V is TRBV2 and J is TRBJ2-7; D perhaps matches TRBD1 (5 bases). With 6 bases removed from V and 4 bases from J, the gap between germline ends came to 13 bases. Per the germline V gene, CDR1 is SNHLY and CDR2 is FYNNEI. The CDR3 sequence is 13 residues long. CDR3 sequence reads: CASSPRVRYEQYF. Written as DNA, the CDR3 is TGTGCCAGCAGCCCCAGGGTCCGGTACGAGCAGTACTTC.

The V and J genes are TRBV5-4 and TRBJ1-2; 9 bases match TRBD1. The J segment lost 4 bases and the V segment lost 0 bases, leaving 4 bases of the junction unmatched. CDR3 length: 15 amino acids. CDR1 SGHNT and CDR2 YYREEE come from the germline V gene (reference sequence). This CDR3 reads CASSLEGQGLYGYTF. The CDR3 DNA reads as TGTGCCAGCAGCTTGGAGGGACAGGGTCTCTATGGCTACACCTTC.

This clone was detected once. The genes are TRBV7-3 and TRBJ2-1; D unclear. CDR3 length: 14 amino acids. Germline CDR1 is SGHTA and CDR2 is FQGTGA. V gave up 1 base and J gave up 6 bases, with 10 bases separating them. CDR3 DNA sequence: TGTGCCAGCAGCTTAAGGTTGCAGGCCAATGAGCAGTTCTTC. The encoded protein is CASSLRLQANEQFF. The whole variable domain, filled in from reference TRBV7-3 and TRBJ2-1, reads GAGVSQTPSNKVTEKGKYVELRCDPISGHTALYWYRQSLGQGPEFLIYFQGTGAADDSGLPNDRFFAVRPEGSVSTLKIQRTERGDSAVYLCASSLRLQANEQFFGPGTRLTVL.

CDR3 residues: CSAQPGDEQFF. The CDR3 nucleotides are TGCAGTGCGCAACCGGGGGATGAGCAGTTCTTC. The V call is TRBV20-1, the J call TRBJ2-1; tentative D call: TRBD2 (6 bases). Germline CDR1 and CDR2: DFQATT and SNEGSKA (reference sequence). Trimming shortened V by 6 bases and J by 8 bases, and 11 bases separated the two germline ends. This CDR3 region has 11 residues.

The V gene is TRBV21-1, the J gene TRBJ1-5; the listed D gene, TRBD1, was not tested against the DNA. TRBV21-1 is tagged as a pseudogene. The CDR3 runs to 13 residues. The CDR3: CASRKTGAEPQHF. DNA of the CDR3: TGTGCCAGCAGGAAGACAGGGGCGGAGCCCCAGCATTTT.

The chain links TRBV5-4 to TRBJ2-1; D possibly corresponds to TRBD1 (6 bases). Per the germline V gene, CDR1 is SGHNT and CDR2 is YYREEE (reference sequence). The CDR3 spans 15 residues. Trimming removed 0 bases from V and 3 bases from J, with 10 bases in between. In nucleotides, the CDR3 is TGTGCCAGCAGCTTGGGGACAGCCAACTACAATGAGCAGTTCTTC. It yields the protein CASSLGTANYNEQFF.

CDR3 DNA: TGTGCCTGGAGTGTAAACCCCTTGCGGGAGGGTAATGAGCAGTTCTTC. Its translation: CAWSVNPLREGNEQFF. The chain employs TRBV30 and TRBJ2-1, with 9 bases fitting TRBD2. Per the germline V gene, CDR1 is GTSNPN and CDR2 is SVGIG (reference sequence). This CDR3 is 16 amino acids long. The V gene end was trimmed by 0 bases and the J gene end by 7 bases; junction bases not matched to a gene: 10.

The chain joins TRBV11-2 to TRBJ2-7; D is possibly TRBD2 (7 bases). The germline V and J ends were trimmed by 4 bases and 3 bases, with 22 bases remaining between them. This CDR3 comprises 17 residues. The germline V gene has CDR1 SGHAT and CDR2 FQNNGV. The CDR3 is CASSSGGQKKSYYEQYF. The DNA of the CDR3 is TGTGCCAGCAGCTCCGGGGGGCAGAAAAAAAGTTACTACGAGCAGTACTTC. Full variable domain (outside the CDR3, taken from reference TRBV11-2 and TRBJ2-7): EAGVAQSPRYKIIEKRQSVAFWCNPISGHATLYWYQQILGQGPKLLIQFQNNGVVDDSQLPKDRFSAERLKGVDSTLKIQPAKLEDSAVYLCASSSGGQKKSYYEQYFGPGTRLTVT.

V gene TRBV6-5 combines with J gene TRBJ1-5, with D unresolved. V lost 5 bases, J lost 6 bases, and 14 bases lay in between. Germline V lookup: CDR1 MNHEY, CDR2 SVGAGI. The CDR3 loop spans 14 amino acids. CDR3 amino acids: CASSPSKYGQPQHF. CDR3 bases: TGTGCCAGCAGTCCTTCTAAGTATGGTCAGCCCCAGCATTTT.

The chain has TRBV6-5 and TRBJ1-2, with TRBD1 matching over 7 bases. Germline lookup yields CDR1 MNHEY and CDR2 SVGAGI. With 0 bases clipped from V and 4 bases from J, the junction kept 8 bases outside the gene matches. The CDR3 runs 16 residues. The CDR3: CASSYSRYRGGYGYTF. In DNA, the CDR3 is TGTGCCAGCAGTTACTCACGATACAGGGGAGGCTATGGCTACACCTTC.

This clone was seen more than once but under ten times. A junction boundary mismatches the germline segment, possibly from a read error. V and J are TRBV5-4 and TRBJ2-1; 8 bases align to TRBD1. Germline V lookup: CDR1 SGHNT, CDR2 YYREEE (reference sequence). CDR3 length: 11 amino acids. The CDR3 DNA sequence: TGTGCCAGCAGCTCCGGGGACAGGAATATCTTC. This translates into CASSSGDRNIF.

The chain combines TRBV28 with TRBJ2-7; maybe TRBD1 (5 bases). The V end lost 3 bases, the J end lost 2 bases, and 14 bases lay between the germline ends. This CDR3 is 15 amino acids long. Germline V gene lookup returns CDR1 MDHEN and CDR2 SYDVKM. CDR3 sequence: CASSFRVREPYEQYF. The CDR3, as DNA: TGTGCCAGCAGTTTTAGGGTCAGGGAACCCTACGAGCAGTACTTC.

The chain recombines TRBV4-3 with TRBJ2-2; D possibly corresponds to TRBD2 (7 bases). The CDR3 is 17 amino acids. Trimming cost V 0 bases and J 2 bases, with 13 bases left between them. Per germline, CDR1 LGHNA and CDR2 YSLEER. The DNA of the CDR3 is TGCGCCAGCAGCCAAGAATGGGCGGGGGCAAACACCGGGGAGCTGTTTTTT. As protein: CASSQEWAGANTGELFF.

This chain links TRBV2 with TRBJ2-7, with a tentative D call TRBD1 (6 bases). Trimming removed 5 bases from V and 0 bases from J, with 11 bases in between. Germline V gene sequence: CDR1 SNHLY, CDR2 FYNNEI. The CDR3 runs to 14 residues. Here the CDR3 DNA reads TGTGCCAGCAGTACACAGGGTAACTCCTACGAGCAGTACTTC. This gives the protein CASSTQGNSYEQYF. The whole variable domain, filled in from reference TRBV2 and TRBJ2-7, reads EPEVTQTPSHQVTQMGQEVILRCVPISNHLYFYWYRQILGQKVEFLVSFYNNEISEKSEIFDDQFSVERPDGSNFTLKIRSTKLEDSAMYFCASSTQGNSYEQYFGPGTRLTVT.

This clone has just a few counts. This chain uses TRBV27 with TRBJ1-5, with 7 bases that match TRBD1. There are 15 residues in the CDR3. After removal of 5 bases from V and 2 bases from J, the junction contained 6 bases not matched to a gene. Germline lookup yields CDR1 MNHEY and CDR2 SMNVEV (reference sequence). The CDR3 sequence: CASSGETGGNQPQHF. The CDR3 DNA sequence: TGTGCCAGCAGTGGGGAAACAGGGGGCAATCAGCCCCAGCATTTT.

V is TRBV27 and J is TRBJ2-7, with D tentatively TRBD2 (6 bases). Germline values: CDR1 MNHEY, CDR2 SMNVEV (reference sequence). The CDR3 contains 12 residues. The V and J ends lost 8 bases and 1 base respectively, with 9 bases between them. This chain's CDR3 is CASQGLSYEQYF. The CDR3 nucleotides are TGTGCCAGCCAGGGACTTTCCTACGAGCAGTACTTC.